Below, one TCR beta chain is given with its context. The CDR3 consists of 12 residues. Trimming pared 6 bases from V and 3 bases from J, leaving 9 bases between. Germline lookup yields CDR1 MNHEY and CDR2 SVGAGI. In the original workflow: Amplified reference gene primers provided the basis for estimating nucleated cell counts. Generated by immunoSEQ multiplex PCR, the TCRdb table keeps only in-frame clones and is missing some. V and J calls and clone size are as listed in that table; D and trimming were resolved from the DNA. The data hold 180,000 or so clones, with roughly 87% observed a single time. Study members were between roughly 18 and 100 years old and lived in approximately 25 US regions. Assignment of participants to cohorts was predicated upon participant-reported clinical history. In Cohort 3, a recovered donor had either two negative PCRs, clearance, or symptom resolution. The data stem from a study of blood T cell repertoires in COVID-19.

The TCR sequence derives from a man aged 50-60 years who had recovered from COVID-19. The chain has TRBV6-5 and TRBJ2-7; D gene uncertain. Sequenced: PBMCs or T cells enriched from blood (not recorded which). This CDR3 is CASSQRGYEQYF. The CDR3 nucleotides read TGTGCCAGCAGCCAAAGAGGCTACGAGCAGTACTTC.